These 15 T cell receptor beta chains share one sample of origin, sequenced in a study of cytomegalovirus exposure and HLA in healthy donors. PCR amplification relied on 60 Vbeta primers (plus 13 Jbeta primers). Data came from immunoSEQ multiplex PCR; TCRdb stores just in-frame clones and leaves some out. The data show about 43,000 clones, with about half seen just once and 5.5% to 7% held by the top ten. Source material: PBMCs. These receptors originate from a man between 60 and 75 years old in good health and CMV-seronegative.

This clone was counted between two and nine times. V gene TRBV5-6 combines with J gene TRBJ1-1, with D perhaps matching TRBD1 (5 bases). The CDR3 covers 12 residues. The germline gives CDR1 SGHDT, CDR2 YYEEEE. The V end lost 2 bases, the J end lost 4 bases, and 6 bases lay between the germline ends. As DNA, the CDR3 is TGTGCCAGCAGCTTAACAGGCACTGAAGCTTTCTTT. It codes for CASSLTGTEAFF.

The V gene is TRBV7-7, the J gene TRBJ2-5; 8 nucleotides line up with TRBD1. The CDR3 is made up of 13 amino acids. V lost 5 bases, J lost 10 bases, and 9 bases stayed unmatched. Germline lookup yields CDR1 SSHAT and CDR2 FNYEAQ (reference sequence). Written as DNA, the CDR3 is TGTGCCAGCAGCCCCGGACAGGGCGGGGACCAGTACTTC. It is translated as CASSPGQGGDQYF.

This clone occurred once. V usage is TRBV18 and J usage is TRBJ1-3, with D hard to call. Looked up from germline, CDR1 is KGHSH and CDR2 is LQKENI. The germline V and J ends were trimmed by 1 base and 0 bases, with 7 bases remaining between them. The CDR3 totals 15 residues. The CDR3 DNA reads TGTGCCAGCTCACCACAGTCTACCTCTGGAAACACCATATATTTT. Translating it yields CASSPQSTSGNTIYF.

This clone was counted between two and nine times. The chain has TRBV10-3 and TRBJ2-1, with 10 bases identical to TRBD2. V was pared by 7 bases and J by 8 bases, with 8 bases of the junction left unmatched. Germline V gene data show CDR1 as ENHRY and CDR2 as SYGVKD. The CDR3 has 14 amino acids. CDR3 loop: CAIKAGGPYDEQFF. The CDR3 DNA reads TGTGCCATCAAAGCGGGAGGGCCGTACGATGAGCAGTTCTTC.

Written as DNA, the CDR3 is TGTGCCAGCAGCCGGACAGGGGGGAATGGCTACACCTTC. Translated, it gives CASSRTGGNGYTF. The J gene is TRBJ1-2, the V gene TRBV16, with 10 bases fitting TRBD1. The CDR3 contains 13 residues. Germline V lookup: CDR1 KGHSY, CDR2 FQNENV. V was clipped by 4 bases and J by 6 bases; unmatched bases: 2.

This chain uses TRBV5-8 with TRBJ2-1, with TRBD2 matching over 16 bases. CDR3 length: 19 residues. Losses at the gene ends were 4 bases for V and 1 base for J; bases not matched to a gene: 8. CDR1 and CDR2 from the germline V gene are SGHTS and YDEGEE. CDR3 amino acids: CASSPMGLAGGGSYNEQFF. The CDR3, as DNA: TGTGCCAGCAGCCCGATGGGACTAGCGGGAGGGGGGTCCTACAATGAGCAGTTCTTC.

The chain combines TRBV30 with TRBJ1-5; 9 positions agree with TRBD1. CDR1 is GTSNPN, CDR2 SVGIG, per germline (reference sequence). The CDR3 has 14 amino acids. V lost 3 bases and J lost 4; bases outside the gene matches: 4. CDR3 nucleotide sequence: TGTGCCTGGAGCCAGGACAGGGGAAATCAGCCCCAGCATTTT. It translates to CAWSQDRGNQPQHF.

The J gene is TRBJ1-3, the V gene TRBV28, with no clear D. This CDR3 has 15 residues. CDR1 and CDR2 from the germline V gene are MDHEN and SYDVKM. V lost 3 bases, J lost 2 bases, and 11 bases lay in between. The CDR3 nucleotides read TGTGCCAGCAGTTTCAGGACTACTACTGGAAACACCATATATTTT. This codes for CASSFRTTTGNTIYF.

This clone appeared a few times. This rearrangement joins TRBV10-3 to TRBJ1-1, with D tentatively TRBD1 (5 bases). The CDR3 contains 13 residues. Trimming pared 5 bases from V and 0 bases from J, leaving 7 bases between. The germline V gene has CDR1 ENHRY and CDR2 SYGVKD. CDR3 sequence: CAISSRVNTEAFF. In DNA, the CDR3 is TGTGCCATCAGTTCCAGGGTGAACACTGAAGCTTTCTTT.

The V call is TRBV18, the J call TRBJ1-2; 12 bases are shared with TRBD1. This CDR3 has 15 residues. V trimming: 5 bases; J trimming: 8 bases; junction bases outside the gene matches: 9. Germline V gene lookup returns CDR1 KGHSH and CDR2 LQKENI. This CDR3 reads CASSSTGQGAQGYTF. In nucleotides, the CDR3 is TGTGCCAGCTCATCTACGGGACAGGGGGCGCAAGGCTACACCTTC.

This clone was observed a handful of times. This chain joins TRBV9 and TRBJ1-5; no definite D call. Germline assignment: CDR1 SGDLS and CDR2 YYNGEE. This CDR3 is built from 14 residues. Trimming pared 0 bases from V and 5 bases from J, leaving 9 bases between. The chain's CDR3 is CASSVGVGYQPQHF. CDR3 coding DNA: TGTGCCAGCAGCGTAGGGGTGGGCTATCAGCCCCAGCATTTT.

This chain uses TRBV4-3 with TRBJ2-2; D unclear. Germline values: CDR1 LGHNA, CDR2 YSLEER. There are 13 residues in the CDR3. V lost 0 bases and J 5 bases, leaving 4 bases between the germline ends. The CDR3 reads CASSQDLTGELFF. DNA for the CDR3: TGCGCCAGCAGCCAAGACCTTACCGGGGAGCTGTTTTTT.

This chain joins TRBV21-1 and TRBJ1-2. TRBV21-1 is classified as a pseudogene. There are 15 residues in the CDR3. The CDR3 loop reads CASSKSRNSGGGYTF. The CDR3 DNA reads TGTGCCAGCAGCAAATCACGGAACTCGGGAGGCGGCTACACCTTC.

The chain combines TRBV4-3 with TRBJ2-1; 9 bases are shared with TRBD1. Unmatched junction bases numbered 3, after V lost 2 bases and J lost 4 bases. From germline, CDR1 is LGHNA and CDR2 YSLEER. The CDR3 spans 15 residues. CDR3 coding DNA: TGCGCCAGCAGCCAATGGACAGGGGATTACAATGAGCAGTTCTTC. The encoded protein is CASSQWTGDYNEQFF.

The rearrangement uses TRBV5-1 and TRBJ2-1; D remains unclear. The V end was cut by 1 base, the J end by 7 bases, with 6 bases between. The CDR3 totals 12 residues. The V gene's germline CDR1 is SGHRS and CDR2 YFSETQ. The CDR3 loop reads CASSLTTNEQFF. The CDR3 nucleotides read TGCGCCAGCAGCTTGACCACTAATGAGCAGTTCTTC.